The 21 T cell receptor beta chains listed next were all sequenced from one sample in a study of immune heterogeneity within non-small cell lung tumors. Genomic DNA from bulk tumor acted as the template, and about 600 ng was loaded per sample. Several widely spaced biopsies per primary tumor were taken during surgery. Newly diagnosed with untreated non-small cell lung cancer, the patients underwent curative surgery. Amplifying TCR beta CDR3 involved multiplex PCR carried out with 32 V and 13 J primers. TCRdb recomputed calls from the multiplex PCR reads with MiXCR, one row per CDR3 protein. The data hold approximately 6,000 distinct CDR3 sequences, with less than 25% observed a single time. The sequencing sample was made of lung tumor tissue. These receptors came from a female donor with non-small cell lung cancer.

By sample fraction, this clonotype is medium-sized (0.01 to 0.1%). The gene calls are TRBV6-1 and TRBJ1-2, with TRBD1 as a possible D gene (5 bases). The germline CDR1 and CDR2 sequences are MNHNS and SASEGT. This CDR3 comprises 14 residues. V was shortened by 7 bases and J by 6 bases, with 18 bases between the two germline ends. The CDR3 DNA sequence: TGTGCCAGCAACCCTTCAGAAAGGGGAAATGGCTACACCTTC. This translates into CASNPSERGNGYTF.

The chain carries TRBV7-9 and TRBJ2-7, with 11 positions matching TRBD2. CDR1 SEHNR and CDR2 FQNEAQ come from the germline V gene (reference sequence). The junction had 3 bases not matched to a gene; V was cut back by 2 bases and J by 3 bases. The CDR3 length is 15 residues. The CDR3 nucleotides read TGTGCCAGCAGCTTAACTAGCGGGAGCGTCTACGAGCAGTACTTC. It codes for CASSLTSGSVYEQYF.

The chain is built from TRBV11-3 and TRBJ2-3; 14 nucleotides agree with TRBD2. This CDR3 comprises 16 residues. From germline, CDR1 is SGHNT and CDR2 YENEEA. J lost 4 bases, V lost 5 bases, and 5 bases had no gene match. The CDR3 is CASSALTSGRADTQYF. In DNA, the CDR3 is TGTGCCAGCAGCGCCCTGACTAGCGGGAGGGCAGATACGCAGTATTTT.

This clonotype is medium-sized (0.01 to 0.1%) in the sample. The V gene is TRBV19, the J gene TRBJ2-4; 7 nucleotides agree with TRBD1. Looked up from germline, CDR1 is LNHDA and CDR2 is SQIVND (reference sequence). This CDR3 region has 16 residues. J lost 8 bases, V lost 5 bases, and 15 bases had no gene match. CDR3 sequence reads: CASSPTATGYRDIQYF. The CDR3 nucleotides are TGTGCCAGTAGTCCAACCGCGACAGGGTATAGAGACATTCAGTACTTC.

This clonotype is termed medium-sized. The CDR3 DNA sequence: TGTGCCAGCAGTTTCCCCGACAGGGATCCGATCTACGAGCAGTACTTC. The encoded protein is CASSFPDRDPIYEQYF. The J gene is TRBJ2-7, the V gene TRBV28; 7 bases match TRBD1. In germline, CDR1 is MDHEN, CDR2 SYDVKM. CDR3 length: 16 residues. Losses at the gene ends were 3 bases for V and 3 bases for J; bases not matched to a gene: 11.

The chain employs TRBV20-1 and TRBJ2-3; the D gene is possibly TRBD1 (6 bases). The CDR3 loop spans 15 amino acids. Trimming shortened V by 2 bases and J by 1 base, and 13 bases separated the two germline ends. CDR1 DFQATT and CDR2 SNEGSKA come from the germline V gene (reference sequence). The CDR3 nucleotides read TGCAGTGCTAGAATTGGGGGCAGGGGCACAGATACGCAGTATTTT. Protein product: CSARIGGRGTDTQYF.

The chain recombines TRBV6-9 with TRBJ2-7; no definite D call. There are 14 residues in the CDR3. The V end was cut by 3 bases, the J end by 2 bases, with 11 bases between. Germline V gene data show CDR1 as MNHGY and CDR2 as SVAAGI. CDR3 nucleotide sequence: TGTGCCAGCAGTTACCATAGGGCCACCTACGAGCAGTACTTC. Translating it yields CASSYHRATYEQYF.

This clonotype has a handful of counts. The chain carries TRBV24-1 and TRBJ2-1, with TRBD1 matching over 10 bases. CDR3 length: 14 amino acids. Germline V gene data show CDR1 as KGHDR and CDR2 as SFDVKD. V was clipped by 9 bases and J by 9 bases; unmatched bases: 10. CDR3 nucleotide sequence: TGTGCCACCTATGCGGGGACAGGGGTGGGTGAGCAGTTCTTC. Translating it yields CATYAGTGVGEQFF.

In this sample, this clonotype turned up a few times. DNA for the CDR3: TGTGCCAGCAGCTTAAAATCGGGAGGGCCCACCGGGGAGCTGTTTTTT. This codes for CASSLKSGGPTGELFF. J is TRBJ2-2 and V is TRBV7-2; 8 positions match TRBD2. The CDR3 consists of 16 residues. Germline CDR1 SGHTA, CDR2 FQGNSA. J lost 4 bases, V lost 2 bases, and 6 bases had no gene match.

The rearrangement links TRBV6-9 to TRBJ2-1, with D perhaps matching TRBD2 (6 bases). The germline V and J ends were trimmed by 2 bases and 0 bases, with 11 bases remaining between them. The CDR3 runs 16 residues. Germline V gives CDR1 MNHGY, CDR2 SVAAGI. Here the CDR3 reads CASSYGTGSSYNEQFF. The CDR3 DNA reads TGTGCCAGCAGTTATGGGACCGGGAGCTCCTACAATGAGCAGTTCTTC.

This clonotype has only one observation. A much bigger clone sits one base away, suggesting this may be a read error. Because it lacks the conserved phenylalanine or tryptophan at the end, this CDR3 is likely a read error. This rearrangement joins TRBV9 to TRBJ2-7, with D possibly being TRBD2 (5 bases). Trimming took 0 bases from V and 3 from J, leaving 10 bases between them. Germline CDR1 and CDR2: SGDLS and YYNGEE. This CDR3 is 14 amino acids long. CDR3 sequence (DNA): TGTGCCAGCAGCGTAGATCTAGGAGGCTACGAGCAGTACTCC. Translated, it gives CASSVDLGGYEQYS.

This clonotype is medium-sized in the sample. The chain has TRBV19 and TRBJ1-2; D is undetermined. Trimming left V 4 bases short and J 4 bases short, with 7 bases between. The CDR3 extends over 12 amino acids. CDR1 and CDR2 from the germline V gene are LNHDA and SQIVND (reference sequence). The CDR3 sequence is CASSRLGYGYTF. As DNA, the CDR3 is TGTGCCAGTAGTAGGTTGGGCTATGGCTACACCTTC. The whole variable domain, remainder taken from reference TRBV19 and TRBJ1-2, is DGGITQSPKYLFRKEGQNVTLSCEQNLNHDAMYWYRQDPGQGLRLIYYSQIVNDFQKGDIAEGYSVSREKKESFPLTVTSAQKNPTAFYLCASSRLGYGYTFGSGTRLTVV.

The rearrangement uses TRBV30 and TRBJ2-5, with D possibly being TRBD1 (6 bases). The length of the CDR3 is 13 residues. The germline V gene has CDR1 GTSNPN and CDR2 SVGIG (reference sequence). The V and J ends lost 6 bases and 4 bases respectively, with 15 bases between them. DNA for the CDR3: TGTGCCTGCAGCCAGGGGTGGGGAGAGACCCAGTACTTC. Encoded protein: CACSQGWGETQYF.

This clonotype ranks as medium-sized. CDR3 coding DNA: TGTGCCTTAAAGGGGACTAGCGGGAGAGGCACAGATACGCAGTATTTT. Translating it yields CALKGTSGRGTDTQYF. The gene calls are TRBV30 and TRBJ2-3, with 14 bases that match TRBD2. J gave up 1 base and V 7 bases, and 7 bases lay outside the gene matches. This CDR3 region has 16 residues. Germline V lookup: CDR1 GTSNPN, CDR2 SVGIG (reference sequence).

V is TRBV5-1 and J is TRBJ2-1; D gene ambiguous. In germline, CDR1 is SGHRS, CDR2 YFSETQ. Trimming took off 2 bases at V and 2 bases at J, with 11 bases between the two ends. The CDR3 is 15 residues long. CDR3 sequence reads: CASSFSVGTYNEQFF. CDR3 nucleotides: TGCGCCAGCAGCTTTTCGGTTGGGACCTACAATGAGCAGTTCTTC.

Of note for this clonotype: Here the CDR3 omits its conserved ending phenylalanine or tryptophan, so a read error is the likely source. J is TRBJ1-1 and V is TRBV19, with D possibly TRBD1 on 5 matching bases. This CDR3 is 15 amino acids long. CDR1 LNHDA and CDR2 SQIVND come from the germline V gene (reference sequence). The V gene lost 4 bases and the J gene lost 0 bases, with 12 bases spanning the gap. The CDR3 spells CASSTRTFMNTEAFL. The CDR3 coding sequence is TGTGCCAGTAGTACCCGGACATTTATGAACACTGAAGCTTTCCTT.

This clonotype was detected only a few times. The V and J genes are TRBV6-1 and TRBJ2-1; D may be TRBD1 (6 bases). The CDR3 is 13 residues long. Germline V gene data show CDR1 as MNHNS and CDR2 as SASEGT. Deletions cut 7 bases from V and 4 bases from J, with 11 bases between. CDR3 nucleotide sequence: TGTGCCAGCACCGCAGGGGAGTACAATGAGCAGTTCTTC. Translated: CASTAGEYNEQFF.

This clonotype is medium-sized (0.01 to 0.1%) in the sample. The J gene is TRBJ2-1, the V gene TRBV10-3; 12 nucleotides match TRBD2. V lost 2 bases and J lost 9; bases outside the gene matches: 8. CDR1 and CDR2 from the germline V gene are ENHRY and SYGVKD. This CDR3 is 16 amino acids long. DNA of the CDR3: TGTGCCATCAGTGAGCGGCTAGCGGGAGGGGGCAGTGAGCAGTTCTTC. Protein: CAISERLAGGGSEQFF.

The chain has TRBV5-1 and TRBJ2-6; a weak D match, TRBD2 (6 bases). The CDR3 contains 16 residues. Germline V lookup: CDR1 SGHRS, CDR2 YFSETQ. Between the trimmed V and J ends, which lost 0 bases and 0 bases, there was a span of 7 bases. This chain's CDR3 is CASSLVGSSGANVLTF. The DNA of the CDR3 is TGCGCCAGCAGCTTGGTCGGGAGCTCTGGGGCCAACGTCCTGACTTTC. Using reference TRBV5-1 and TRBJ2-6 for the parts outside the CDR3, the full variable domain is KAGVTQTPRYLIKTRGQQVTLSCSPISGHRSVSWYQQTPGQGLQFLFEYFSETQRNKGNFPGRFSGRQFSNSRSEMNVSTLELGDSALYLCASSLVGSSGANVLTFGAGSRLTVL.

The V call is TRBV3-1, the J call TRBJ2-3, with a tentative D call TRBD2 (5 bases). CDR3 length: 16 residues. CDR1 is LGHDT and CDR2 is YNNKEL in the germline V gene (reference sequence). V was trimmed by 0 bases and J by 5 bases, leaving 15 bases between them. The CDR3 nucleotides are TGTGCCAGCAGCCAAGAGGCCGGAGGAGCGAGAGATACGCAGTATTTT. It is translated as CASSQEAGGARDTQYF.

V and J are TRBV6-2 or TRBV6-3 and TRBJ2-3, with D tentatively TRBD2 (5 bases). The CDR3 has 15 amino acids. Germline V gives CDR1 MNHEY, CDR2 SVGEGT. Trimming took off 5 bases at V and 0 bases at J, with 12 bases between the two ends. CDR3 sequence: CASSSSGGSTDTQYF. The CDR3 DNA sequence: TGTGCCAGCAGTAGTTCGGGCGGGAGCACAGATACGCAGTATTTT.